This T cell receptor (beta chain) came from a study of blood T cell repertoires in COVID-19. Study in general: Italy, Spain and the United States were the sources of the convalescent and acute COVID-19 samples. T cells, B-cell-depleted T cells, or PBMCs supplied cDNA or gDNA.

Clones were sequenced by immunoSEQ multiplex PCR, and TCRdb holds only the in-frame ones, with some missing. The table has 65,000 to 85,000 clones, around 83% seen once. The V gene's germline CDR1 is SGHTA and CDR2 FQGNSA. V lost 5 bases, J lost 3 bases, and 12 bases stayed unmatched. The CDR3 sequence is 16 residues long. V usage is TRBV7-2 and J usage is TRBJ2-7, with 8 bases aligning to TRBD2. This clonotype was obtained from a man aged 45-60 years with active COVID-19. Sequenced: peripheral blood. DNA for the CDR3: TGTGCCAGCAGCCCTAGCCTCGGGGGGGGTATCTACGAGCAGTACTTC. It codes for CASSPSLGGGIYEQYF.